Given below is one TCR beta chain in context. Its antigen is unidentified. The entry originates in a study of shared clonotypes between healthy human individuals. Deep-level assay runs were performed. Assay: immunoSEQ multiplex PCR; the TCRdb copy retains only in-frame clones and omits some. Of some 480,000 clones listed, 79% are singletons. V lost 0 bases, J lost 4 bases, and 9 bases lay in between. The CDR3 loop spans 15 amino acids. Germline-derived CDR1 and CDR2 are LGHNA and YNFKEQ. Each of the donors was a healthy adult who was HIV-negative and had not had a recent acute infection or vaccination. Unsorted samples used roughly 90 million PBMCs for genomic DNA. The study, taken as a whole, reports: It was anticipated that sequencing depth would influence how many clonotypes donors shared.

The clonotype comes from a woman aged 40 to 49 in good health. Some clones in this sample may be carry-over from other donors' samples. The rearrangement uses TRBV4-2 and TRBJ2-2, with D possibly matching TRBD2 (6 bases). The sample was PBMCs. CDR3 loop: CASSQDFGGTGELFF. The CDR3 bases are TGTGCCAGCAGCCAAGATTTCGGGGGCACCGGGGAGCTGTTTTTT.